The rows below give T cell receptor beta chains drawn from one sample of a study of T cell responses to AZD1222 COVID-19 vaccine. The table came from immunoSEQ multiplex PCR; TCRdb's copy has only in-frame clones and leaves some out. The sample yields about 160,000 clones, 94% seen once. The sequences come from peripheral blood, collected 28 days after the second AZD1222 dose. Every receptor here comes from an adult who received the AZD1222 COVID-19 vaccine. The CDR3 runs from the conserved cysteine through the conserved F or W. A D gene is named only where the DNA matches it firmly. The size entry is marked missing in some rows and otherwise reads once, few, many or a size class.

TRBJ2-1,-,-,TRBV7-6,TGTGCCAGCAGCTTAGCGAGTACTATCTACAATGAGCAGTTCTTC,CASSLASTIYNEQFF
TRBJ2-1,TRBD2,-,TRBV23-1,TGCGCCAGCAGTCAGAAGACTAGCGGGAGACGACAGTTCTTC,CASSQKTSGRRQFF
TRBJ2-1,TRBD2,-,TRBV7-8,TGTGCCAGCAGCTTAGGGCGCGGGAGCCCCCCCAATGAGCAGTTCTTC,CASSLGRGSPPNEQFF
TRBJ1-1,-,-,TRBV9,TGTGCCAGCAGCGTAGGCGCCGTGAACACTGAAGCTTTCTTT,CASSVGAVNTEAFF
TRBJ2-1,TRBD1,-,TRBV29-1,TGCAGCGGTCGACAGGGCAATGAGCAGTTCTTC,CSGRQGNEQFF
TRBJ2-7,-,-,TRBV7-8,TGTGCCAGCAGCTTAGTGCGGGACCCCTCTTCCTACGAGCAGTACTTC,CASSLVRDPSSYEQYF
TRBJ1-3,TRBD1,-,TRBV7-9,TGTGCCAGCAGCTCCGGGACAGGGGATTCCGTGGACACCATATATTTT,CASSSGTGDSVDTIYF
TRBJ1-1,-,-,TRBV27,TGTGCCAGCAGTTTACCCAACACTGAAGCTTTCTTT,CASSLPNTEAFF
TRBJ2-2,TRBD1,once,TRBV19,TGTGCCAGTAGAGTAGACAGGGCAAACACCGGGGAGCTGTTTTTT,CASRVDRANTGELFF
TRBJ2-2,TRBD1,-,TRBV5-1,TGCGCCAGCGCCCGGGACAGGGGGGGGACCGGGGAGCTGTTTTTT,CASARDRGGTGELFF
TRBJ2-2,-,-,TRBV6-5,TGTGCCAGCAGTTACGCGTTCGGGCTGTACACCGGGGAGCTGTTTTTT,CASSYAFGLYTGELFF
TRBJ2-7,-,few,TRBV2,TGTGCCAGCAGGAGGGAAGCGGGTGGCTCCTACGAGCAGTACTTC,CASRREAGGSYEQYF
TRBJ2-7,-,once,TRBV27,TGTGCCAGCAGTCGGCTGGTGGGCGCAGGGCCGACTTACGAGCAGTACTTC,CASSRLVGAGPTYEQYF
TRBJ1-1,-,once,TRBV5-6,TGTGCCAGCAGCTTGAGTAACACCCTCAACACTGAAGCTTTCTTT,CASSLSNTLNTEAFF
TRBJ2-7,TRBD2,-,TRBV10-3,TGTGCCACGGAAGCGGGACTAGCGGGACCTGGCTACGAGCAGTACTTC,CATEAGLAGPGYEQYF
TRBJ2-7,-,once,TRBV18,TGTGCCAGCTCACCGGTTCAGGGCGACTACGAGCAGTACTTC,CASSPVQGDYEQYF
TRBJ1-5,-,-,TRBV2,TGTGCCAGCAGTGAAGTGGTACAAAATCAGCCCCAGCATTTT,CASSEVVQNQPQHF
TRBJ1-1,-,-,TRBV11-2,TGTGCCAGCAGCTCCAGTCTTAAAGCTTTCTTT,CASSSSLKAFF
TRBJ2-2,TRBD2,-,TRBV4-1,TGCGCCAGCAGCCAGCCCTCGGGACTAGCATACACCGGGGAGCTGTTTTTT,CASSQPSGLAYTGELFF
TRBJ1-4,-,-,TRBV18,TGTGCCAGCTCACCCTCGGACAGTTCTAATGAAAAACTGTTTTTT,CASSPSDSSNEKLFF
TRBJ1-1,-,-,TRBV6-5,TGTGCCAGCAGTTTAGATGGGATGAACACTGAAGCTTTCTTT,CASSLDGMNTEAFF
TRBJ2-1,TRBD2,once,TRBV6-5,TGTGCCAGCAGTCGCCTAGCGGAGAATGAGCAGTTCTTC,CASSRLAENEQFF
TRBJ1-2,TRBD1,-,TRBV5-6,TGTGCCAGCACCGGGAGGGGACAGGGAAGACAAGGCTACACCTTC,CASTGRGQGRQGYTF
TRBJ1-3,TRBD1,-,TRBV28,TGTGCCAGCAGTCCCTGGACAGGAAGCTCTGGAAACACCATATATTTT,CASSPWTGSSGNTIYF
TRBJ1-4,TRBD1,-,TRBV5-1,TGCGCCAGCAGCTTGGCCTTGGGACAGGGCCTAGAAAAACTGTTTTTT,CASSLALGQGLEKLFF
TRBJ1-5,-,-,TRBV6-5,TGTGCCAGCAGAACCCAGAGGGATAGCAATCAGCCCCAGCATTTT,CASRTQRDSNQPQHF